The present T cell receptor (beta chain) was sequenced within a study of blood T cell repertoires in COVID-19. The method was immunoSEQ multiplex PCR; TCRdb's version includes in-frame clones alone and lacks a portion of them. The table lists more than 150,000 clones, around 86% of them singletons, with 0.55% to 0.6% in the top ten. The CDR3 runs to 14 residues. The ends were cut back, 4 bases at V and 1 base at J, with 10 bases in the middle. The germline V gene encodes CDR1 MNHEY and CDR2 SVGAGI. The sequencing input was peripheral blood. The V call is TRBV6-5, the J call TRBJ1-1; D is ambiguous. This clonotype originated in a man between 60 and 75 years old with COVID-19, enrolled during active disease. CDR3 nucleotides: TGTGCCAGCAGTTCCCCACCACAGAACACTGAAGCTTTCTTT. Amino acid sequence: CASSSPPQNTEAFF.